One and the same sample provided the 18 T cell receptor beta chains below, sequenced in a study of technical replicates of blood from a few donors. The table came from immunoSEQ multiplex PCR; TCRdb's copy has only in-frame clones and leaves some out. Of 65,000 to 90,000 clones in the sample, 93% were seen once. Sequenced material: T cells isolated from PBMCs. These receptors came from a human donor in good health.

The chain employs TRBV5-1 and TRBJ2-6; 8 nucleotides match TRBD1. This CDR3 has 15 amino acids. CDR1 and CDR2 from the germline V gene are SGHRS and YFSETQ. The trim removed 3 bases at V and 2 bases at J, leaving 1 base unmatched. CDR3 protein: CASSSDRAGANVLTF. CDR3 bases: TGCGCCAGCAGCTCGGACAGGGCTGGGGCCAACGTCCTGACTTTC.

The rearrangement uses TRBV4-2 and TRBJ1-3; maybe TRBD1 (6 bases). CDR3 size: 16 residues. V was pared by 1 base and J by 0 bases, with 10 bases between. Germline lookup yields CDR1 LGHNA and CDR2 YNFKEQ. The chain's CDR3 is CASSQATGGSGNTIYF. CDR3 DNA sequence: TGTGCCAGCAGCCAAGCGACAGGTGGCTCTGGAAACACCATATATTTT.

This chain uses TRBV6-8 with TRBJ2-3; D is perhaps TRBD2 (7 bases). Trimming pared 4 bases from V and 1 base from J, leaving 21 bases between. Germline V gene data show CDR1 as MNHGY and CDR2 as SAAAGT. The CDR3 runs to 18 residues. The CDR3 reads CASSSNMGGGGGTDTQYF. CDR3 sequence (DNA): TGTGCCAGCAGTTCAAATATGGGTGGCGGGGGCGGCACAGATACGCAGTATTTT.

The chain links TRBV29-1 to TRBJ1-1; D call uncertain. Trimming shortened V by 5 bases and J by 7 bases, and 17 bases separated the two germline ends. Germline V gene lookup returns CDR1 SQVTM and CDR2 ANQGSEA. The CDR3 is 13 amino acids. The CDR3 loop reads CSVTNGGRLEAFF. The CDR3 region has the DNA TGCAGCGTTACCAATGGCGGGCGACTTGAAGCTTTCTTT. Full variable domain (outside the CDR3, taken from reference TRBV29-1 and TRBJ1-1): SAVISQKPSRDICQRGTSLTIQCQVDSQVTMMFWYRQQPGQSLTLIATANQGSEATYESGFVIDKFPISRPNLTFSTLTVSNMSPEDSSIYLCSVTNGGRLEAFFGQGTRLTVV.

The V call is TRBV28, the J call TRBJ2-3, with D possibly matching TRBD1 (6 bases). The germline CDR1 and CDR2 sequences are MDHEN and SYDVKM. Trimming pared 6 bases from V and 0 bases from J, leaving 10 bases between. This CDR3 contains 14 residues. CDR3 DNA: TGTGCCAGCAGACGGACAGCTAGCACAGATACGCAGTATTTT. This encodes CASRRTASTDTQYF. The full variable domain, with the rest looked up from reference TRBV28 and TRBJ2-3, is DVKVTQSSRYLVKRTGEKVFLECVQDMDHENMFWYRQDPGLGLRLIYFSYDVKMKEKGDIPEGYSVSREKKERFSLILESASTNQTSMYLCASRRTASTDTQYFGPGTRLTVL.

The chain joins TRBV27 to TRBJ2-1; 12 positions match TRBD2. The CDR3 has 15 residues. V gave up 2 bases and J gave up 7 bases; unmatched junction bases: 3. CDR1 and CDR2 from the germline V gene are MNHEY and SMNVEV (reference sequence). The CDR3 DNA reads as TGTGCCAGCAGTTTAAGTCTAGCGGGAGGGAATGAGCAGTTCTTC. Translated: CASSLSLAGGNEQFF.

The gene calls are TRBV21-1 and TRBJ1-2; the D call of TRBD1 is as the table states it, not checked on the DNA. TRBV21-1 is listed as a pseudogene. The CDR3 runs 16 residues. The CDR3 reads CASSLALGQKVYGYTF. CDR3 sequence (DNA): TGTGCCAGCAGCCTAGCACTAGGACAGAAAGTTTATGGCTACACCTTC.

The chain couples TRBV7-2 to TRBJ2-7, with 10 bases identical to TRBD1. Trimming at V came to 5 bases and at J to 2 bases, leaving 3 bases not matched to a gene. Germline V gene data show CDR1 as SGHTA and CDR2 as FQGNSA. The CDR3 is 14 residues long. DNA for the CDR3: TGTGCCAGCAGCACGACAGGGGGCCCCTACGAGCAGTACTTC. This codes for CASSTTGGPYEQYF.

Here the CDR3 reads CASSLRSQDNSPLHF. The DNA of the CDR3 is TGTGCCAGCAGCTTGCGGTCGCAGGATAATTCACCCCTCCACTTT. The gene calls are TRBV5-6 and TRBJ1-6; D call uncertain. There are 15 residues in the CDR3. Trimming took off 1 base at V and 5 bases at J, with 10 bases between the two ends. In germline, CDR1 is SGHDT, CDR2 YYEEEE.

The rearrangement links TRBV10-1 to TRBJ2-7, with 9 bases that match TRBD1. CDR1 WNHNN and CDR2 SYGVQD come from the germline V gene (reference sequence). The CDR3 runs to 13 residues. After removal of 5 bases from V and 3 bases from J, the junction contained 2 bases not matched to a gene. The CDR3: CASSRDRVYEQYF. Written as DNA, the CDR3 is TGCGCCAGCAGTCGGGACAGGGTCTACGAGCAGTACTTC.

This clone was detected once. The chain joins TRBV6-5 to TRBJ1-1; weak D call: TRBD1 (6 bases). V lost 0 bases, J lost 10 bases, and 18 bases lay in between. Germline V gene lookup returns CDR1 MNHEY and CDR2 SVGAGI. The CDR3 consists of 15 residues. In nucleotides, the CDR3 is TGTGCCAGCAGTTACTCGGGACACGTTCGGGATTTAGCTTTCTTT. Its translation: CASSYSGHVRDLAFF.

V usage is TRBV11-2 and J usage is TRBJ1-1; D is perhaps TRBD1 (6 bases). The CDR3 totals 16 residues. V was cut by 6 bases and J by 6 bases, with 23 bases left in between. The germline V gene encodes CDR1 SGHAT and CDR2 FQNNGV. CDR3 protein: CASSLVATGLRPEAFF. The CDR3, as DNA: TGTGCCAGCAGTCTAGTGGCTACAGGGTTGAGGCCTGAAGCTTTCTTT.

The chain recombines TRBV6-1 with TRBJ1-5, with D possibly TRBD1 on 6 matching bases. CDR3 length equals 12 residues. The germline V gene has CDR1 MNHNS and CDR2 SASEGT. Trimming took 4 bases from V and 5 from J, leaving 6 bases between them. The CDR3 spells CASSGGHQPQHF. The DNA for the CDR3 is TGTGCCAGCAGTGGGGGGCATCAGCCCCAGCATTTT.

DNA of the CDR3: TGTGCCAGCAGTTTATACGACAGAAACGAGCAGTACTTC. Amino acids: CASSLYDRNEQYF. V and J are TRBV27 and TRBJ2-7; D possibly corresponds to TRBD1 (5 bases). Deletions cut 1 base from V and 5 bases from J, with 9 bases between. There are 13 residues in the CDR3. CDR1 and CDR2 from the germline V gene are MNHEY and SMNVEV (reference sequence).

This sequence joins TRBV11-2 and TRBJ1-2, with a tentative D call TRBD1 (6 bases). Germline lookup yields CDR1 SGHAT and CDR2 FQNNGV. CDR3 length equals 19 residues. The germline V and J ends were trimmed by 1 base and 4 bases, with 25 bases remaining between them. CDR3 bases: TGTGCCAGCAGCTTAGCACTCGGCAGGGGTAAAGGCCAGCTCTATGGCTACACCTTC. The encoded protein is CASSLALGRGKGQLYGYTF.

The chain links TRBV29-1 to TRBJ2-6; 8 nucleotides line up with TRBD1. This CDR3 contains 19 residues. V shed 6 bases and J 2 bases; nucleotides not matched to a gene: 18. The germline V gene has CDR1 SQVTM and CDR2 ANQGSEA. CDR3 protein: CSVENGGDRGVTGANVLTF. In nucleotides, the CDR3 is TGCAGCGTCGAGAACGGGGGCGACAGGGGAGTTACTGGGGCCAACGTCCTGACTTTC.

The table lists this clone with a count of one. In nucleotides, the CDR3 is TGTGCCAGCAGCTTGGAGGGACTAGCGGGAGCAGGAGAGACCCAGTACTTC. This gives the protein CASSLEGLAGAGETQYF. The V gene is TRBV5-4, the J gene TRBJ2-5; 14 nucleotides match TRBD2. The germline CDR1 and CDR2 sequences are SGHNT and YYREEE (reference sequence). This CDR3 spans 17 amino acids. V trimming: 0 bases; J trimming: 4 bases; junction bases outside the gene matches: 5.

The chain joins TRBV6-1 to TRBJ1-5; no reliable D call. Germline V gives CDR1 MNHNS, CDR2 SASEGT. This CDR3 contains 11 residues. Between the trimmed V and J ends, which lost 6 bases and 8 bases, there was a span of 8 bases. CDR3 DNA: TGTGCCAGCAGGGCATTTGAGCCCCAGCATTTT. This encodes CASRAFEPQHF.